Listed here is a single T cell receptor (beta chain). The data were obtained in a study of cytomegalovirus exposure and HLA in healthy donors. The primer mix had 60 Vbeta and 13 Jbeta primers. Clones were read by immunoSEQ multiplex PCR, and TCRdb kept only the in-frame ones, dropping some. The sample consists of 150,000 to 200,000 clones, almost 80% of them appearing once. CDR3 length: 14 residues. CDR1 and CDR2 (germline): SGHAT, FQNNGV. Trimming left V 6 bases short and J 3 bases short, with 12 bases between. The chain carries TRBV11-2 and TRBJ1-5, with D possibly TRBD1 on 6 matching bases. The source of this sequence is a man between 18 and 29 years old in good health and CMV-seropositive. Sequenced material: PBMCs. As DNA, the CDR3 is TGTGCCAGCAGTTCCGGACAGCACAATCAGCCCCAGCATTTT. This codes for CASSSGQHNQPQHF.